The subject of this entry is one T cell receptor beta chain. Its antigen is unknown. This record belongs to a study of shared clonotypes between healthy human individuals. The method was immunoSEQ multiplex PCR; TCRdb's version includes in-frame clones alone and lacks a portion of them. Of 2 million to 2.5 million clones in the sample, around 90% are singletons; the top ten hold 0.37%. Germline CDR1 KGHSH, CDR2 LQKENI. The CDR3 is 15 amino acids. Trimming left V 1 base short and J 5 bases short, with 11 bases between. General study points: When naive CD4 clonotypes were compared across a handful of donors, around 4.6% were shared.

The V gene is TRBV18, the J gene TRBJ1-4; TRBD1 might be the D (6 bases). The sequence came from a man aged 18 to 30 in good health. Some clones in this sample may be carry-over from other donors' samples. Sequencing was done on a sample of naive CD4+ T cells from PBMCs. Sample subset: CD45RA+ positively selected. The CDR3 region has the DNA TGTGCCAGCTCACCACGTGGAGGGGGAAATGAAAAACTGTTTTTT. Translating gives CASSPRGGGNEKLFF.